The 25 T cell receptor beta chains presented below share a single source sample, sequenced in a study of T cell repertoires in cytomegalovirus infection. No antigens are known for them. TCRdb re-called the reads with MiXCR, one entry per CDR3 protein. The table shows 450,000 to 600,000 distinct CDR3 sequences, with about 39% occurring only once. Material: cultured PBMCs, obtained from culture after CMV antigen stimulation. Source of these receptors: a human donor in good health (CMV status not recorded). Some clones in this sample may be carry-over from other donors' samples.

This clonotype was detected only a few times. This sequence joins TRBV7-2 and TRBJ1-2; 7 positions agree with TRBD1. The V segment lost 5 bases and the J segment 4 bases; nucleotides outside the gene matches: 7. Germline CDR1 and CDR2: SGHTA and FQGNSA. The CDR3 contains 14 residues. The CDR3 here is CASSPRTGPYGYTF. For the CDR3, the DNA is TGTGCCAGCAGCCCGAGGACAGGACCCTATGGCTACACCTTC.

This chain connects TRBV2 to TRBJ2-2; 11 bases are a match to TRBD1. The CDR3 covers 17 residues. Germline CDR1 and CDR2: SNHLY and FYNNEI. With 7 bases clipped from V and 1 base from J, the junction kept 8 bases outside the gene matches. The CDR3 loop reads CASIGQGAVWNTGELFF. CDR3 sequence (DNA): TGTGCCAGCATTGGACAGGGGGCTGTGTGGAACACCGGGGAGCTGTTTTTT. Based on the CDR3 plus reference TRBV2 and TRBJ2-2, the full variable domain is EPEVTQTPSHQVTQMGQEVILRCVPISNHLYFYWYRQILGQKVEFLVSFYNNEISEKSEIFDDQFSVERPDGSNFTLKIRSTKLEDSAMYFCASIGQGAVWNTGELFFGEGSRLTVL.

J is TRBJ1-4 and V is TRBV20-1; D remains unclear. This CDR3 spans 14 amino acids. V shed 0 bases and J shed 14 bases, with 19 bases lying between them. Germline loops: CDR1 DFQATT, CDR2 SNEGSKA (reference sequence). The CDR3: CSARDPVDPGGLFF. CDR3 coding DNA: TGCAGTGCTAGAGATCCTGTAGACCCGGGAGGGCTGTTTTTT.

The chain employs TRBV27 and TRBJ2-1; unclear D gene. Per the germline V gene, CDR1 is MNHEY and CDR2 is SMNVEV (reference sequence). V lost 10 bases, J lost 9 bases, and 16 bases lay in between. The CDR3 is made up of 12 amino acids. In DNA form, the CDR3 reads TGTGCCACCAAAAGGGCCCTAAGTGAGCAGTTCTTC. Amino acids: CATKRALSEQFF.

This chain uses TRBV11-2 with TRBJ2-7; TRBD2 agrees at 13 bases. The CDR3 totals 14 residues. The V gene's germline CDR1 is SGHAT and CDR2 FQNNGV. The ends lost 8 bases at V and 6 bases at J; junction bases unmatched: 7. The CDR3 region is CASRTSGSYGEQYF. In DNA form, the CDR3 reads TGTGCCAGCCGGACTAGCGGGAGTTATGGCGAGCAGTACTTC.

The CDR3 reads CSAQGRNEQFF. CDR3 bases: TGCAGTGCCCAAGGACGCAATGAGCAGTTCTTC. V gene TRBV20-1 combines with J gene TRBJ2-1; D call uncertain. The V and J ends lost 6 bases and 6 bases respectively, with 9 bases between them. The CDR3 is 11 residues long. CDR1 DFQATT and CDR2 SNEGSKA come from the germline V gene (reference sequence).

This CDR3 is CASTLSGVLAKNIQYF. For the CDR3, the DNA is TGTGCCAGCACTCTTAGCGGCGTGCTAGCCAAAAACATTCAGTACTTC. This sequence joins TRBV6-1 and TRBJ2-4; TRBD2 might be the D (6 bases). There are 16 residues in the CDR3. Germline values: CDR1 MNHNS, CDR2 SASEGT. V lost 7 bases and J 0 bases, leaving 16 bases between the germline ends.

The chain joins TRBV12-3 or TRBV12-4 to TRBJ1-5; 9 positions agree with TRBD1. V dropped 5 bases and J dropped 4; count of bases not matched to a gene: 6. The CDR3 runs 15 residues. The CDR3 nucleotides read TGTGCCAGCAGTGACGGACAGGGGATAAATCAGCCCCAGCATTTT. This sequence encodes CASSDGQGINQPQHF.

The CDR3 protein is CASSMAGPVKQYF. DNA of the CDR3: TGTGCCAGTAGTATGGCCGGGCCAGTAAAGCAGTACTTC. The chain joins TRBV19 to TRBJ2-7; no clear D gene. Trimming removed 3 bases from V and 8 bases from J, with 14 bases in between. This CDR3 is 13 amino acids long. The germline gives CDR1 LNHDA, CDR2 SQIVND (reference sequence).

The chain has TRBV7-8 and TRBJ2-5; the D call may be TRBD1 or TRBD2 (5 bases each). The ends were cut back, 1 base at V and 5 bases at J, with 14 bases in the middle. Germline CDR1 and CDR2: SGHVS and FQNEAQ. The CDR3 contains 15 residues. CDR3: CASSLDVGGFETQYF. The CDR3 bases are TGTGCCAGCAGCTTAGACGTTGGGGGATTTGAGACCCAGTACTTC.

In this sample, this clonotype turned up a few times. The CDR3 DNA reads as TGTGCCAGCAGCTTAAGGGCAGGGACTACAAACACTGAAGCTTTCTTT. Translated, it gives CASSLRAGTTNTEAFF. V and J are TRBV7-8 and TRBJ1-1; D is perhaps TRBD1 (5 bases). Germline CDR1 SGHVS, CDR2 FQNEAQ. The CDR3 consists of 16 residues. Trimming stripped 2 bases from V and 2 bases from J, with 15 bases between.

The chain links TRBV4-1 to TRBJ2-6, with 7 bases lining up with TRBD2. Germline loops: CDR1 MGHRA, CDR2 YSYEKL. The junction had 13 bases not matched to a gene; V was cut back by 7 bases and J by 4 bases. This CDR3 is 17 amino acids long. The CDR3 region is CASTPGGLLGGANVLTF. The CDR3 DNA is TGCGCCAGCACCCCCGGGGGGTTATTGGGAGGGGCCAACGTCCTGACTTTC.

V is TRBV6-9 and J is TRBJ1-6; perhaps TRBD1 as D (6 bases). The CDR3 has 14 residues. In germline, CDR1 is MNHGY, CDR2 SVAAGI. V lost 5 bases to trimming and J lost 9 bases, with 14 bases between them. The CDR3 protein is CASSVDRSGSPLHF. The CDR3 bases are TGTGCCAGCAGTGTTGACAGGTCCGGTTCACCCCTCCACTTT.

The CDR3 DNA reads TGTGCCAGCAGCCAAGAATCTTGGGGCAGCCCCCCCTACGAGCAGTACTTC. Protein sequence: CASSQESWGSPPYEQYF. The chain couples TRBV4-2 to TRBJ2-7, with D possibly TRBD1 on 5 matching bases. Germline CDR1 is LGHNA and CDR2 is YNFKEQ. This CDR3 is built from 17 residues. V lost 0 bases to trimming and J lost 2 bases, with 17 bases between them.

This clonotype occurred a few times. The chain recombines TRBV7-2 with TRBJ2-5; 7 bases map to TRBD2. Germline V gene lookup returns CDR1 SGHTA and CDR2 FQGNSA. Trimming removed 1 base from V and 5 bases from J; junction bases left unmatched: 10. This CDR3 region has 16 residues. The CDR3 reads CASSLGWLAVAETQYF. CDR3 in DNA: TGTGCCAGCAGCTTAGGATGGCTAGCGGTCGCGGAGACCCAGTACTTC.

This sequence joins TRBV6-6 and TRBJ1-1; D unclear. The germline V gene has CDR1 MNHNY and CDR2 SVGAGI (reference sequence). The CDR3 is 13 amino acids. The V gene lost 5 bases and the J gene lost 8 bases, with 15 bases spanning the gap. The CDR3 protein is CASSVGLDREAFF. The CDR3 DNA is TGTGCCAGCAGTGTTGGATTGGACCGAGAAGCTTTCTTT.

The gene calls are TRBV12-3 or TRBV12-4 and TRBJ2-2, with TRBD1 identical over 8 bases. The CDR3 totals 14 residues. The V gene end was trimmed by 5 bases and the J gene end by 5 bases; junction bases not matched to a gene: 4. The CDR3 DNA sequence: TGTGCCAGCAGTGGGACAGGAAAGACCGGGGAGCTGTTTTTT. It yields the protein CASSGTGKTGELFF.

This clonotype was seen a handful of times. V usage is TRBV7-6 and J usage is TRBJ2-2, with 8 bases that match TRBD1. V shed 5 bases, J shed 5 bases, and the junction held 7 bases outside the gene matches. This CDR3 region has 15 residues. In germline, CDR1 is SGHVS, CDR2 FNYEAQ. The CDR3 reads CASSLRQGSTGELFF. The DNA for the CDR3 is TGTGCCAGCAGCCTAAGACAGGGGAGTACCGGGGAGCTGTTTTTT.

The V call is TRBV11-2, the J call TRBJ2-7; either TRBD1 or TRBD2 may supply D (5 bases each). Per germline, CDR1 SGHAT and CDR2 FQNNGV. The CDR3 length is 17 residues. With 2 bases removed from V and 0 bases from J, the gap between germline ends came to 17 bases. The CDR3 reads CASSLWGSGAVSYEQYF. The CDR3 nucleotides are TGTGCCAGCAGCTTATGGGGTTCCGGGGCAGTCTCCTACGAGCAGTACTTC.

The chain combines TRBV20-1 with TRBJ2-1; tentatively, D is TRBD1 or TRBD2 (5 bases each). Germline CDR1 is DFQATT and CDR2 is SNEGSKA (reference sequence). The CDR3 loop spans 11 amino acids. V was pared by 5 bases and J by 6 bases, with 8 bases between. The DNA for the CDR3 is TGCAGTGCTGATGGGACCAATGAGCAGTTCTTC. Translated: CSADGTNEQFF.

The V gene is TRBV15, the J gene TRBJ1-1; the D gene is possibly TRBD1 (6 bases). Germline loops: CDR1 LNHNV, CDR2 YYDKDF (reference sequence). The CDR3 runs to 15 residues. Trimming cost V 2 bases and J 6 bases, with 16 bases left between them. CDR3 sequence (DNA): TGTGCCACCAGCAGATACAGGGAAGGTTCGTCTGAAGCTTTCTTT. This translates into CATSRYREGSSEAFF.

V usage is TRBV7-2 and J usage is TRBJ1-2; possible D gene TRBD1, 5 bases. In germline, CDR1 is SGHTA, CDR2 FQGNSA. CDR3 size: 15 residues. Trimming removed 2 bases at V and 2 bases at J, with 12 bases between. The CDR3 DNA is TGTGCCAGCAGCTTAACAGGACTGATAAACTATGGCTACACCTTC. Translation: CASSLTGLINYGYTF.

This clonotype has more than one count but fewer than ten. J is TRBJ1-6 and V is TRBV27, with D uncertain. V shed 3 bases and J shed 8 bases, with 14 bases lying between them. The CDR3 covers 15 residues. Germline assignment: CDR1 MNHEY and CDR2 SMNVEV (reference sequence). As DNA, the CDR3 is TGTGCCAGCAGTTTCGGCAGCCGTAGAGATTCACCCCTCCACTTT. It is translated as CASSFGSRRDSPLHF.

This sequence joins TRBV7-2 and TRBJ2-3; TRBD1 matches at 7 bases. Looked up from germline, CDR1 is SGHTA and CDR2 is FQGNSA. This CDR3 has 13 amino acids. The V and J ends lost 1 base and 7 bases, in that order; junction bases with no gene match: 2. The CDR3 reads CASSLGQGNTQYF. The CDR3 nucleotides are TGTGCCAGCAGCTTAGGACAGGGAAATACGCAGTATTTT.

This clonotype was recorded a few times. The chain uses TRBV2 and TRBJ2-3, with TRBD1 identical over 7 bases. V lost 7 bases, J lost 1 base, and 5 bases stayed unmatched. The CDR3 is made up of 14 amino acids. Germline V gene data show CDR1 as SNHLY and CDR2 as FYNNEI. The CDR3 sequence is CASTTGFRTDTQYF. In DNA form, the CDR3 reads TGTGCCAGCACGACAGGGTTCCGCACAGATACGCAGTATTTT. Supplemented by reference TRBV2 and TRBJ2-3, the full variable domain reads EPEVTQTPSHQVTQMGQEVILRCVPISNHLYFYWYRQILGQKVEFLVSFYNNEISEKSEIFDDQFSVERPDGSNFTLKIRSTKLEDSAMYFCASTTGFRTDTQYFGPGTRLTVL.